The entry below gives a single T cell receptor (beta chain) sequence along with its context. Its antigen is undetermined. The data were taken from a study of T cells after yellow fever vaccination. The overall study: Fractions of low cell number were prepared using SMART-Seq v4 Ultra Low Input.

Production of TCR cDNA was by 5'RACE template switching, which also added a universal primer site and UMIs. TCRdb passed the 5' RACE reads through MiXCR, listing each CDR3 protein once. The sample includes some 500,000 distinct CDR3 sequences, approximately 12% of them seen just once. V was cut by 0 bases and J by 6 bases, with 14 bases left in between. Germline-derived CDR1 and CDR2 are MNHEY and SVGAGI. The CDR3 is 16 amino acids. Findings of the study overall: Researchers noted that a small share of clonotypes showed up in both CD4 and CD8 compartments. Among primary-vaccination clones, most reappeared after the booster, at 96% for CD4 and about 90% for CD8.

This chain connects TRBV6-5 to TRBJ2-2; D is perhaps TRBD1 (5 bases). The clonotype was recovered from a man under 40 who received the YFV17D yellow fever vaccine. The starting material was PBMCs, obtained on the day of the yellow fever booster vaccination. CDR3 protein: CASSYSTGAGPGELFF. The DNA of the CDR3 is TGTGCCAGCAGTTACTCGACTGGGGCAGGGCCCGGGGAGCTGTTTTTT.